The 8 T cell receptor beta chains in this list originate from one sample, sequenced in a study of T cells in Graves' hyperthyroidism and ophthalmopathy (dated by TCRdb to the late 2010s). Libraries were built with multiplex PCR. Sequencing used an Illumina HiSeq 2000. Amplification of TCR beta CDR3 regions was carried out from RNA transcripts. For the first round of RT-PCR on the TCR CDR3, the HTBI primer set was used together with the Qiagen OneStep RT-PCR kit. The public sequencing data were trimmed at Q25 with fastp and processed into clonotypes with MiXCR by TCRdb, which kept only in-frame beta chains. Rows with a matching CDR3 protein are joined into one entry that keeps the most common DNA and genes. A total of about 200,000 distinct CDR3 sequences appear in this sample, around a sixth of them only once. Roughly 49% of the sample is in the top ten clones. The sequencing sample was made of blood. Receptor source: a woman aged 50 to 65 with Graves' hyperthyroidism.

This clonotype was counted at least ten times. The J gene is TRBJ1-1, the V gene TRBV19; maybe TRBD1 (5 bases). Germline V gene lookup returns CDR1 LNHDA and CDR2 SQIVND (reference sequence). The CDR3 is 15 residues long. The V end was cut by 4 bases, the J end by 1 base, with 13 bases between. The DNA for the CDR3 is TGTGCCAGTAGTACCCGGGGACGGGCGAACACTGAAGCTTTCTTT. It encodes CASSTRGRANTEAFF.

This clonotype came up a few times. The genes are TRBV19 and TRBJ2-1, with 7 bases identical to TRBD1. The CDR3 totals 12 residues. In germline, CDR1 is LNHDA, CDR2 SQIVND (reference sequence). Trimming at V came to 9 bases and at J to 4 bases, leaving 3 bases not matched to a gene. CDR3 residues: CASRGQYNEQFF. Written as DNA, the CDR3 is TGTGCCAGCCGGGGACAGTACAATGAGCAGTTCTTC.

This clonotype was counted at least ten times. The rearrangement joins TRBV28 to TRBJ1-2; D ambiguous. V lost 3 bases and J lost 8, with 10 bases in between. Germline CDR1 reads MDHEN; CDR2 reads SYDVKM. The CDR3 runs to 12 residues. The CDR3 DNA follows: TGTGCCAGCAGTTTCGGCGGAGAAGGCTACACCTTC. Amino acids: CASSFGGEGYTF.

The rearrangement uses TRBV9 and TRBJ2-3; perhaps TRBD2 as D (6 bases). The CDR3 has 15 amino acids. V was trimmed by 1 base and J by 6 bases, leaving 15 bases between them. The germline V gene has CDR1 SGDLS and CDR2 YYNGEE. The CDR3 loop is CASSVNLARMDTQYF. CDR3 coding DNA: TGTGCCAGCAGCGTAAATCTAGCGCGAATGGATACGCAGTATTTT.

This clonotype was counted at least ten times. The rearrangement joins TRBV6-1 to TRBJ2-3; 7 bases match TRBD2. The J segment lost 0 bases and the V segment lost 6 bases, leaving 6 bases of the junction unmatched. Germline loops: CDR1 MNHNS, CDR2 SASEGT. This CDR3 spans 15 amino acids. Here the CDR3 DNA reads TGTGCCAGCAGAATAACGGGAGGTAGCACAGATACGCAGTATTTT. This codes for CASRITGGSTDTQYF.

This clonotype was counted many times. The chain links TRBV10-1 to TRBJ1-5, with D uncertain. The CDR3 is made up of 12 amino acids. Trimming stripped 3 bases from V and 1 base from J, with 1 base between. Germline assignment: CDR1 WNHNN and CDR2 SYGVQD (reference sequence). The CDR3 loop is CASSDSNQPQHF. The CDR3 nucleotides are TGCGCCAGCAGTGACAGCAATCAGCCCCAGCATTTT.

This clonotype was recorded at least ten times. V usage is TRBV2 and J usage is TRBJ1-5; 7 bases align to TRBD1. This CDR3 has 16 amino acids. V gave up 5 bases and J gave up 1 base; unmatched junction bases: 8. CDR1 and CDR2 from the germline V gene are SNHLY and FYNNEI. This CDR3 is CASSKNRGLSNQPQHF. Here the CDR3 DNA reads TGTGCCAGCAGTAAAAACAGGGGCCTCAGCAATCAGCCCCAGCATTTT.

This clonotype has at least ten counts. The chain employs TRBV28 and TRBJ2-3, with D perhaps matching TRBD1 (7 bases). The germline V and J ends were trimmed by 4 bases and 3 bases, with 14 bases remaining between them. This CDR3 comprises 15 residues. Germline V CDR1 and CDR2: MDHEN, SYDVKM. The CDR3 nucleotides are TGTGCCAGCAGTTCTGACAGGGAGGTTACAGATACGCAGTATTTT. Amino acid sequence: CASSSDREVTDTQYF. Full variable domain (missing parts from reference TRBV28 and TRBJ2-3): DVKVTQSSRYLVKRTGEKVFLECVQDMDHENMFWYRQDPGLGLRLIYFSYDVKMKEKGDIPEGYSVSREKKERFSLILESASTNQTSMYLCASSSDREVTDTQYFGPGTRLTVL.